This T cell receptor (beta chain) derives from a study of PD-1 blockade in classical Hodgkin lymphoma. Findings of the study overall: Newly diagnosed patients were reported to start with lower TCR diversity than healthy donors. Later analyses included only patients treated at least 1 year post-ASCT. With CD4+ cells, TCR diversity rose significantly by C4D1, but not with CD8+ cells.

After autologous stem cell transplantation all patients relapsed, and prior brentuximab vedotin exposure differed between cohorts. Germline CDR1 is SGHKS and CDR2 is YYEKEE (reference sequence). V gave up 4 bases and J gave up 6 bases, with 16 bases separating them. CDR3 length equals 14 residues. The assay was immunoSEQ multiplex PCR, and TCRdb's table has in-frame clones only and misses some. The sample has approximately 50,000 clones, around nine tenths seen once. Worth noting for this clone: The antigen remains undetermined.

The TCR sequence derives from a human donor with classical Hodgkin lymphoma. The sequenced sample was peripheral blood mononuclear cells (PBMCs), obtained before the second cycle of nivolumab. The gene calls are TRBV5-5 and TRBJ2-5; the D call may be TRBD1 or TRBD2 (5 bases each). In DNA, the CDR3 is TGTGCCAGCAGCATGACCGGGGCTGGGAAGACCCAGTACTTC. Amino acid sequence: CASSMTGAGKTQYF.